The rows below give T cell receptor beta chains drawn from one sample of a study of cytomegalovirus exposure and HLA in healthy donors. TCRdb's copy holds only in-frame clones and misses some; the assay was immunoSEQ multiplex PCR. The sample includes over 200,000 clones, roughly 85% seen only once; the top ten take less than 2%. Sequencing was performed on PBMCs. These receptors all stem from a male donor in good health and CMV-seronegative. The CDR3 runs from the conserved cysteine through the conserved F or W. Fields, in order: D gene, J gene, V gene, clone size, CDR3 DNA, CDR3 protein. The D gene is left open where the match is weak. Rows give clone size only sometimes, using once, few, many, or a class for an expanded clone.

TRBD2,TRBJ2-5,TRBV7-7,.,TGTGCTAGCAGCATGGGGACTAGCGGGAGCATGGTGACCCAGTACTTC,CASSMGTSGSMVTQYF
.,TRBJ1-2,TRBV6-1,.,TGTGCCAGCAGTGAATTACAGGGAAGCTATGGCTACACCTTC,CASSELQGSYGYTF
TRBD1,TRBJ2-7,TRBV7-9,.,TGTGCCAGCAGAAGGACAGGGCCCTACGAGCAGTACTTC,CASRRTGPYEQYF
.,TRBJ2-2,TRBV7-8,.,TGTGCCAGCAGCTTACGGGACACAAAGAACACCGGGGAGCTGTTTTTT,CASSLRDTKNTGELFF
TRBD1,TRBJ2-6,TRBV9,.,TGTGCCAGCAGCGTAGGGGACAGGGGCTCTGGGGCCAACGTCCTGACTTTC,CASSVGDRGSGANVLTF
.,TRBJ1-6,TRBV6-1,.,TGTGCCAGCAGTGAGGACAGTAATTCACCCCTCCACTTT,CASSEDSNSPLHF
TRBD1,TRBJ2-1,TRBV6-4,few,TGTGCCAGCAGCGGGACAGGGGGGGTCGGTGAGCAGTTCTTC,CASSGTGGVGEQFF
.,TRBJ1-3,TRBV7-9,.,TGTGCCAGCAGCTTAGATAACCCGGGACTGCCTGGAAACACCATATATTTT,CASSLDNPGLPGNTIYF
.,TRBJ2-7,TRBV29-1,.,TGCAGCGTGACGGAGACCTCCTACGAGCAGTACTTC,CSVTETSYEQYF
TRBD2,TRBJ2-3,TRBV7-9,few,TGTGCCAGCAGCTTTACAGCGGGAGGGTTCTCAGATACGCAGTATTTT,CASSFTAGGFSDTQYF
.,TRBJ2-2,TRBV25-1,.,TGTGCCAGCAGTGATTGGGTTCTGGGACAAGCGAACACCGGGGAGCTGTTTTTT,CASSDWVLGQANTGELFF
TRBD1,TRBJ2-3,TRBV6-5,.,TGTGCCAGCAGTTCACCGGGGACAGTGACAGATACGCAGTATTTT,CASSSPGTVTDTQYF
.,TRBJ1-4,TRBV19,.,TGTGCCAGTAGTATAGGGGCCGGAAATGAAAAACTGTTTTTT,CASSIGAGNEKLFF
.,TRBJ2-1,TRBV11-2,.,TGTGCCAGCAGCTTAGATACTGGGGGGTACAATGAGCAGTTCTTC,CASSLDTGGYNEQFF
.,TRBJ2-2,TRBV5-6,.,TGTGCCAGCAGCCTCGGCAGGGGAAACACCGGGGAGCTGTTTTTT,CASSLGRGNTGELFF
TRBD1,TRBJ2-5,TRBV5-6,.,TGTGCCAGCAGCTCCGAGACAGGGCAGCAAGAGACCCAGTACTTC,CASSSETGQQETQYF
.,TRBJ2-5,TRBV30,.,TGTGCCTGGAGTGTAGCCGCTAGCCAAGAGACCCAGTACTTC,CAWSVAASQETQYF
.,TRBJ1-2,TRBV28,.,TGTGCCAGCAGTTTGGCATCGGGGGGCTACACCTTC,CASSLASGGYTF
.,TRBJ1-1,TRBV5-1,.,TGCGCCAGCAGCCGAAAAAGGGGGTACTCTGAAGCTTTCTTT,CASSRKRGYSEAFF
.,TRBJ2-7,TRBV5-1,.,TGCGCCAGCAGCGCCTGGGGGGGGCCCTACGAGCAGTACTTC,CASSAWGGPYEQYF
.,TRBJ2-1,TRBV7-6,.,TGTGCCAGCACCCAAAATCGAGGCAATGAGCAGTTCTTC,CASTQNRGNEQFF
.,TRBJ2-6,TRBV9,.,TGTGCCAGCAGCTCACACGGGATACAGGGATTAGGCTCTGGGGCCAACGTCCTGACTTTC,CASSSHGIQGLGSGANVLTF
.,TRBJ1-1,TRBV7-2,.,TGTGCCAGCACCTATGGAGGCAGCAACACTGAAGCTTTCTTT,CASTYGGSNTEAFF
.,TRBJ1-6,TRBV7-8,.,TGTGCCAGCAGCTTAGCCACGGGGGGTTCCTATAATTCACCCCTCCACTTT,CASSLATGGSYNSPLHF
.,TRBJ1-5,TRBV13,.,TGTGCCAGCAGCTTATCAGGGGACCAGCCCCAGCATTTT,CASSLSGDQPQHF
TRBD1,TRBJ1-4,TRBV29-1,.,TGCAGCGGGGGGACAGGGGATTCGCAAAAACTGTTTTTT,CSGGTGDSQKLFF
TRBD2,TRBJ2-7,TRBV11-2,.,TGTGCCAGCAGCCCTAGGACAGCCATGAGGACTAGCGGGAGAGGGGAGCAGTACTTC,CASSPRTAMRTSGRGEQYF
.,TRBJ1-2,TRBV5-8,.,TGTGCCAGCAGCTTATCGGGGTATGGCTACACCTTC,CASSLSGYGYTF
TRBD2,TRBJ2-4,TRBV11-2,.,TGTGCCAGCAGCTTAGGTCCGGCTAGCGGGGGGGCGGCGAACATTCAGTACTTC,CASSLGPASGGAANIQYF
.,TRBJ1-1,TRBV20-1,.,TGCAGTGCCCAGAACACTGAAGCTTTCTTT,CSAQNTEAFF
.,TRBJ1-2,TRBV28,once,TGTGCCAGCAGTTTGGGGGCTACGAACTATGGCTACACCTTC,CASSLGATNYGYTF
TRBD1,TRBJ2-7,TRBV6-6,.,TGTGCCAGCAGGAGGGACAGGGGCCTCTACGAGCAGTACTTC,CASRRDRGLYEQYF
.,TRBJ2-1,TRBV9,few,TGTGCCAGCAGCGTAGGTCTGCAGGGGATCCACAATGAGCAGTTCTTC,CASSVGLQGIHNEQFF
TRBD2,TRBJ2-1,TRBV30,once,TGTGCCTGGAGTGCTGCGGGAGGGCGTAATGAGCAGTTCTTC,CAWSAAGGRNEQFF
.,TRBJ1-1,TRBV27,.,TGTGCCAGCAGTTTCCACCCCACTGGACAGCGACCCCCGAACACTGAAGCTTTCTTT,CASSFHPTGQRPPNTEAFF
.,TRBJ2-1,TRBV6-6,.,TGTGCCAGCAGTTACGGCCCCGACAATGAGCAGTTCTTC,CASSYGPDNEQFF
TRBD1,TRBJ1-2,TRBV6-1,.,TGTGCCAGCAGTGAACGACAGGGGGCTAACTATGGCTACACCTTC,CASSERQGANYGYTF
.,TRBJ1-1,TRBV7-3,.,TGTGCCAGCAGCTTAACCCTAGGGGGGGGCACTGAAGCTTTCTTT,CASSLTLGGGTEAFF
.,TRBJ1-4,TRBV30,.,TGTGCCTGGAGCTCAGGGGATTCAAATGAAAAACTGTTTTTT,CAWSSGDSNEKLFF
.,TRBJ2-1,TRBV5-1,.,TGCGCCAGCAGCCAGCAGGTGACGGAGGGCAAGCAGTTCTTC,CASSQQVTEGKQFF
.,TRBJ1-6,TRBV27,.,TGTGCCAGCAGTTTTAGGCAGGGAAATTCACCCCTCCACTTT,CASSFRQGNSPLHF
.,TRBJ2-7,TRBV30,once,TGTGCCTGGAGTCCCGGGAACCCCTACGAGCAGTACTTC,CAWSPGNPYEQYF
.,TRBJ1-2,TRBV18,.,TGTGCCAGCTCACCCTCCGATGGCTACACCTTC,CASSPSDGYTF
TRBD2,TRBJ2-2,TRBV7-3,.,TGTGCCAGCAGCCAGCCGGGACTAGCGGGGCCGGGGGGGGAGCTGTTTTTT,CASSQPGLAGPGGELFF